A selection of T cell receptor beta chains follows, all from one sample in a study of regulatory T cells in long-lasting Graves disease. TCRdb recomputed calls from the multiplex PCR reads with MiXCR, one row per CDR3 protein. The profile covers 320,000 or so distinct CDR3 sequences, with 15% to 20% appearing a single time and about two fifths taken by the ten largest. The specimen comprised peripheral blood mononuclear cells (PBMCs), sampled at new diagnosis, from a patient treated with antithyroid drugs. All receptors come from a female donor with Graves disease. Each CDR3 is given with its conserved first and last residue. Each record gives: J gene, D gene, V gene, clone size, CDR3 DNA, CDR3 protein. A D gene is named only where the DNA matches it firmly. Only part of the rows carry a size: once, few, many, or a class if the clone is expanded.

J: TRBJ1-6; D: -; V: TRBV19; size: few; DNA: TGTGCCAGTATCGACCCGGGGGAAACTAATTCACCCCTCCACTTT; CDR3: CASIDPGETNSPLHF
J: TRBJ1-2; D: -; V: TRBV2; size: many; DNA: TGTGCCAGCAGTGAAGCGTCGACCCAGCCGGGAGGCTACACCTTC; CDR3: CASSEASTQPGGYTF
J: TRBJ2-5; D: TRBD1; V: TRBV27; size: -; DNA: TGTGCCAGCAGTACCGGGACAGGGGGCGTCGAGACCCAGTACTTC; CDR3: CASSTGTGGVETQYF
J: TRBJ1-2; D: TRBD1; V: TRBV27; size: few; DNA: TGTGCCAGCGCACCCGGACAGGGGCCCTATGGCTACACCTTC; CDR3: CASAPGQGPYGYTF
J: TRBJ1-6; D: -; V: TRBV7-2; size: many; DNA: TGTGCCACCAGGCGGGGATGGGGGATTTCACCCCTCCACTTT; CDR3: CATRRGWGISPLHF
J: TRBJ1-3; D: -; V: TRBV28; size: many; DNA: TGTGCCAGCAGTTTATTAGGGACTGATGGAAACACCATATATTTT; CDR3: CASSLLGTDGNTIYF
J: TRBJ2-1; D: TRBD2; V: TRBV9; size: few; DNA: TGTGCCAGCAGCGCCGGACTAGCCTGGGAGCAGTTCTTC; CDR3: CASSAGLAWEQFF
J: TRBJ2-6; D: -; V: TRBV11-2; size: many; DNA: TGTGCCAGCAGCTTGGCTCCTTTTGGGGCCAACGTCCTGACTTTC; CDR3: CASSLAPFGANVLTF
J: TRBJ2-1; D: TRBD2; V: TRBV24-1; size: -; DNA: TGTGCCACCAGTAAATCTAGCGGTGGGCAGTTCTTC; CDR3: CATSKSSGGQFF
J: TRBJ2-7; D: TRBD1; V: TRBV4-2; size: many; DNA: TGTGCCAGCAGCTACGGGACAGCCCAAATCTACGAGCAGTACTTC; CDR3: CASSYGTAQIYEQYF
J: TRBJ2-1; D: -; V: TRBV11-2; size: many; DNA: TGTGCCAGCAGATCCATCCGCGGGTACTACAATGAGCAGTTCTTC; CDR3: CASRSIRGYYNEQFF
J: TRBJ1-6; D: -; V: TRBV28; size: many; DNA: TGTGCCAGCAGCCTCGGGAGGGTTCAGTCACCCCTCCACTTT; CDR3: CASSLGRVQSPLHF
J: TRBJ1-1; D: -; V: TRBV9; size: many; DNA: TGTGCCAGCAGCCCCAGAGACTGGGGGCCACTTACCGAAGCTTTCTTT; CDR3: CASSPRDWGPLTEAFF
J: TRBJ1-2; D: -; V: TRBV6-2/TRBV6-3; size: many; DNA: TGTGCCAGCAGTGATCCCCGGCGACAGACAAACTATGGCTACACCTTC; CDR3: CASSDPRRQTNYGYTF
J: TRBJ1-4; D: -; V: TRBV6-5; size: many; DNA: TGTGCCAGCAGTTACTCGAAGGGGGTAACTAATGAAAAACTGTTTTTT; CDR3: CASSYSKGVTNEKLFF
J: TRBJ1-4; D: TRBD1; V: TRBV18; size: many; DNA: TGTGCCAGCTCCCTGGGACAGGGGCTTGAAAAACTGTTTTTT; CDR3: CASSLGQGLEKLFF
J: TRBJ1-5; D: TRBD1; V: TRBV28; size: -; DNA: TGTGCCAGCAGTTTAGCCCGCCAGGGGGCCAATCAGCCCCAGCATTTT; CDR3: CASSLARQGANQPQHF
J: TRBJ2-5; D: -; V: TRBV4-2; size: few; DNA: TGTGCCAGCAGCCAAGCAGACGGGGAGACCCAGTACTTC; CDR3: CASSQADGETQYF
J: TRBJ2-2; D: TRBD2; V: TRBV19; size: many; DNA: TGTGCCAGTAGTATGACTAGCAGCACCGGGGAGCTGTTTTTT; CDR3: CASSMTSSTGELFF
J: TRBJ2-1; D: TRBD2; V: TRBV6-5; size: -; DNA: TGTGCCAGCAGTTACTCCGGGACTAGCGGGGGGAGGGGTGAGCAGTTCTTC; CDR3: CASSYSGTSGGRGEQFF
J: TRBJ2-3; D: -; V: TRBV11-2; size: many; DNA: TGTGCCAGCAGCTCAGGGGAGGTGGATACGCAGTATTTT; CDR3: CASSSGEVDTQYF
J: TRBJ2-7; D: -; V: TRBV27; size: many; DNA: TGTGCCAGCATGGGGGGTTACGAGCAGTACTTC; CDR3: CASMGGYEQYF
J: TRBJ2-7; D: -; V: TRBV19; size: many; DNA: TGTGCCAGTAGTATAGTTAGTAGCGCGAGCTCCTACGAGCAGTACTTC; CDR3: CASSIVSSASSYEQYF
J: TRBJ1-1; D: -; V: TRBV10-3; size: -; DNA: TGTGCCATCAGGCCGACAGAGTCGAACACTGAAGCTTTCTTT; CDR3: CAIRPTESNTEAFF
J: TRBJ1-6; D: TRBD1; V: TRBV5-1; size: few; DNA: TGCGCCAGCAGCTGGGGACAGGAAAATTCACCCCTCCACTTT; CDR3: CASSWGQENSPLHF
J: TRBJ2-1; D: TRBD1; V: TRBV28; size: many; DNA: TGTGCCAGCAGTGGGCAGGGGGAATCAGATGAGCAGTTCTTC; CDR3: CASSGQGESDEQFF
J: TRBJ1-1; D: -; V: TRBV11-3; size: medium-sized; DNA: TGTGCCAGCAGCGGCAGGATCATAGAGGACACTGAAGCTTTCTTT; CDR3: CASSGRIIEDTEAFF
J: TRBJ2-3; D: -; V: TRBV4-1; size: -; DNA: TGCGCCAGCAGCCTCTCGGTCGAGGCAGATACGCAGTATTTT; CDR3: CASSLSVEADTQYF
J: TRBJ2-3; D: TRBD2; V: TRBV7-3; size: many; DNA: TGTGCCAGCAGCTACCCGACTAGCGGCACAGATACGCAGTATTTT; CDR3: CASSYPTSGTDTQYF
J: TRBJ2-1; D: TRBD2; V: TRBV28; size: -; DNA: TGTGCCAGCCTGCGGGGGGATAGTGTCAATGAGCAGTTCTTC; CDR3: CASLRGDSVNEQFF
J: TRBJ2-7; D: TRBD2; V: TRBV20-1; size: many; DNA: TGCAGTGCCCGGAGCAGCGGGAGCTACGAGCAGTACTTC; CDR3: CSARSSGSYEQYF
J: TRBJ1-3; D: -; V: TRBV2; size: many; DNA: TGTGCCAGCAGTGGAGTAACCACCTCTGGAAACACCATATATTTT; CDR3: CASSGVTTSGNTIYF
J: TRBJ2-1; D: -; V: TRBV5-5; size: -; DNA: TGTGCCAGCAGCTTGTCCGGACTCAATGAGCAGTTCTTC; CDR3: CASSLSGLNEQFF
J: TRBJ1-1; D: -; V: TRBV9; size: many; DNA: TGTGCCAGCAGCCACACCCGGCGGGGAGGCACTGAAGCTTTCTTT; CDR3: CASSHTRRGGTEAFF
J: TRBJ2-7; D: TRBD2; V: TRBV20-1; size: -; DNA: TGCAGTGCTAGAGAGACTAGCGGGTTATCCTACGAGCAGTACTTC; CDR3: CSARETSGLSYEQYF
J: TRBJ2-7; D: -; V: TRBV11-2; size: many; DNA: TGTGCCAGCAACCCGGGCGACGAGCAGTACTTC; CDR3: CASNPGDEQYF
J: TRBJ2-4; D: TRBD2; V: TRBV18; size: -; DNA: TGTGCCAGCTCACGAGGGCTAGCGGGAGGGCCCTCGGACATTCAGTACTTC; CDR3: CASSRGLAGGPSDIQYF
J: TRBJ1-5; D: -; V: TRBV2; size: many; DNA: TGTGCCAGCAGTACATCCTCGATACGGCGGCCCCAGCATTTT; CDR3: CASSTSSIRRPQHF
J: TRBJ2-1; D: -; V: TRBV11-1; size: many; DNA: TGTGCCAGCACCCCCGGGACGCAACGCTACAATGAGCAGTTCTTC; CDR3: CASTPGTQRYNEQFF
J: TRBJ1-2; D: -; V: TRBV20-1; size: -; DNA: TGCAGTGCCATCTCAGGAGGGACGGTGAACTATGGCTACACCTTC; CDR3: CSAISGGTVNYGYTF
J: TRBJ2-7; D: TRBD2; V: TRBV7-3; size: many; DNA: TGTGCCAGCAGGTGGAGGCGGGAGGGGGAGCAGTACTTC; CDR3: CASRWRREGEQYF
J: TRBJ2-1; D: TRBD2; V: TRBV2; size: many; DNA: TGTGCCAGCACTCCCCTGGCGGGAGTGCTCAATGAGCAGTTCTTC; CDR3: CASTPLAGVLNEQFF